This entry is about one TCR beta chain. Its antigen is undetermined. Three pembrolizumab responders had their TCRs sequenced. Per the germline V gene, CDR1 is SGHAT and CDR2 is FQNNGV. The CDR3 consists of 15 residues. Trimming stripped 3 bases from V and 2 bases from J, with 12 bases between. This entry belongs to a study of PD-1 blockade in mismatch repair-deficient tumors. Across the whole study: Patients had over ten mismatch repair-deficient cancer types and were previously treated and progressing. Study results and caveats: After pembrolizumab, tumor-resident clones rose rapidly, then generally contracted before radiologic responses.

Assay: immunoSEQ multiplex PCR; the TCRdb copy retains only in-frame clones and omits some. The sample lists tens of thousands of clones; around 73% were seen once. The sequencing used peripheral blood, collected 4 weeks after starting pembrolizumab. The chain joins TRBV11-2 to TRBJ2-3, with D possibly matching TRBD2 (6 bases). The receptor comes from an adult with mismatch repair-deficient cancer. The CDR3 sequence: CASSLLAPPTDTQYF. CDR3 nucleotides: TGTGCCAGCAGCTTGCTAGCGCCCCCCACAGATACGCAGTATTTT.